This T cell receptor beta chain was retrieved from a study of T cell responses to AZD1222 COVID-19 vaccine. V was clipped by 2 bases and J by 7 bases, with 9 bases between them. This CDR3 contains 13 residues. Germline CDR1 and CDR2: LNHDA and SQIVND (reference sequence). Study-level results: Repertoires were sampled only after the peak T cell response.

About this clone: Its antigen is unknown.

Some clones are missing from TCRdb's copy, which holds only in-frame ones; the method was immunoSEQ multiplex PCR. This sample yields about 140,000 clones, of which roughly nine tenths are seen a single time; approximately 1.5% belongs to the top ten. The TCR was taken from an adult in good health. V is TRBV19 and J is TRBJ2-4, with D maybe TRBD1 (5 bases). Here the sequenced sample was peripheral blood, taken on day 0 of AZD1222 vaccination. The CDR3 coding sequence is TGTGCCAGTAGTATAAACAGGATCAACATTCAGTACTTC. This translates into CASSINRINIQYF.